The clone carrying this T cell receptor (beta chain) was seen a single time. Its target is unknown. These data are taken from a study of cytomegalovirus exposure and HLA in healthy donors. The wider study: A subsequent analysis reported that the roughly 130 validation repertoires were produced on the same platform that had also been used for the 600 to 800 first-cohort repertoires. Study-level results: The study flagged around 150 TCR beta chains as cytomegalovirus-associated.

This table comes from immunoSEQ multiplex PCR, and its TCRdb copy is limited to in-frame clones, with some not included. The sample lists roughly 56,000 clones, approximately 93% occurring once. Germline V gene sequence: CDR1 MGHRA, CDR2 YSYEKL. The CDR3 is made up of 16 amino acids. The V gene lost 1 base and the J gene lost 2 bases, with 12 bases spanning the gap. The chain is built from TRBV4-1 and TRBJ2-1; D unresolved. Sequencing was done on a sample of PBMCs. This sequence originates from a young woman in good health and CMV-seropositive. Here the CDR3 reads CASSQVSAIAYNEQFF. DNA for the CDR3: TGCGCCAGCAGCCAAGTCAGCGCGATCGCCTACAATGAGCAGTTCTTC.